This is a list of T cell receptor beta chains from one sample in a study of T cells in tuberculosis. The assay was immunoSEQ multiplex PCR, and TCRdb's table has in-frame clones only and misses some. This sample yields fewer than 45,000 clones, of which nearly 95% are seen a single time; approximately 7.6% belongs to the top ten. Sequenced material: PBMCs. The receptors shown here come from a donor between 10 and 35 years old with latent tuberculosis or without tuberculosis infection. CDR3s include the opening cysteine and the closing phenylalanine or tryptophan. D genes are given only for firm matches. The size entry is marked missing in some rows and otherwise reads once, few, many or a size class.

v_call	d_call	clone_size	j_call	cdr3_aa	cdr3_nt
TRBV18	NA	NA	TRBJ2-7	CASSPPSQGLNEQYF	TGTGCCAGCTCACCACCGAGCCAGGGCCTTAACGAGCAGTACTTC
TRBV5-1	NA	NA	TRBJ2-2	CASSLGLLANTGELFF	TGCGCCAGCAGCTTGGGCTTACTCGCGAACACCGGGGAGCTGTTTTTT
TRBV6-6	TRBD1	NA	TRBJ1-4	CASTNTGTANEKLFF	TGTGCCAGCACAAACACCGGGACAGCGAATGAAAAACTGTTTTTT
TRBV5-1	TRBD1	NA	TRBJ1-1	CASSLMEGAAEAFF	TGCGCCAGCAGCTTGATGGAGGGGGCCGCTGAAGCTTTCTTT
TRBV28	NA	NA	TRBJ1-1	CASRGRGNTEAFF	TGTGCCAGCAGGGGGAGAGGCAACACTGAAGCTTTCTTT
TRBV5-1	NA	once	TRBJ2-3	CASSSSLPSTDTQYF	TGCGCCAGCAGCTCCTCTCTACCCAGCACAGATACGCAGTATTTT
TRBV5-6	NA	NA	TRBJ2-7	CASSLFGQGNYEQYF	TGTGCCAGCAGCTTGTTCGGTCAGGGCAACTACGAGCAGTACTTC
TRBV28	NA	NA	TRBJ1-3	CASSLFPGGGNTIYF	TGTGCCAGCAGTTTATTCCCGGGGGGCGGAAACACCATATATTTT
TRBV10-3	NA	NA	TRBJ1-5	CAISGTGSLSNQPQHF	TGTGCCATCAGCGGTACAGGGAGCCTTAGCAATCAGCCCCAGCATTTT
TRBV7-8	NA	NA	TRBJ1-2	CASSLGQGGDYGYTF	TGTGCCAGCAGCTTAGGGCAGGGTGGCGACTATGGCTACACCTTC
TRBV4-2	NA	NA	TRBJ2-7	CASSQSSASSYEQYF	TGTGCCAGCAGCCAAAGTAGCGCGAGCTCCTACGAGCAGTACTTC
TRBV6-1	NA	NA	TRBJ1-2	CASRDFTQEYGYTF	TGTGCCAGCAGGGACTTCACGCAGGAATATGGCTACACCTTC
TRBV6-5	NA	NA	TRBJ1-1	CASSSTAGDTEAFF	TGTGCCAGCAGTTCCACGGCGGGGGACACTGAAGCTTTCTTT
TRBV13	TRBD2	NA	TRBJ2-3	CASSLGGGADTQYF	TGTGCCAGCAGCTTGGGCGGGGGGGCTGATACGCAGTATTTT
TRBV5-1	TRBD2	once	TRBJ2-1	CASSLDAELAGVGGEQFF	TGCGCCAGCAGCTTGGACGCGGAACTAGCGGGAGTTGGTGGTGAGCAGTTCTTC
TRBV7-2	NA	NA	TRBJ1-1	CASSLAGWGSEAFF	TGTGCCAGCAGCTTAGCGGGGTGGGGCTCTGAAGCTTTCTTT
TRBV6-5	TRBD1	NA	TRBJ1-2	CASSYTGQSNYGYTF	TGTGCCAGCAGTTACACGGGACAGTCTAACTATGGCTACACCTTC
TRBV6-6	TRBD1	NA	TRBJ1-4	CASSYGTGEEKLFF	TGTGCCAGCAGTTACGGGACAGGGGAGGAAAAACTGTTTTTT
TRBV5-1	TRBD1	NA	TRBJ2-7	CASSYGTGDYEQYF	TGCGCCAGCAGCTATGGGACAGGCGACTACGAGCAGTACTTC
TRBV11-1	NA	NA	TRBJ1-1	CASSAGPRTEAFF	TGTGCCAGCAGCGCGGGTCCTCGAACTGAAGCTTTCTTT
TRBV28	NA	NA	TRBJ2-7	CASTPGAPTYEQYF	TGTGCCAGCACCCCAGGGGCCCCTACCTACGAGCAGTACTTC
TRBV10-1	TRBD2	NA	TRBJ2-1	CASSLSGASYNEQFF	TGCGCCAGCTCCCTTAGCGGGGCCTCCTACAATGAGCAGTTCTTC
TRBV6-5	NA	NA	TRBJ2-1	CASRQTGLPYNEQFF	TGTGCCAGCAGACAAACGGGACTCCCCTACAATGAGCAGTTCTTC
TRBV30	NA	NA	TRBJ1-2	CAWSPDSNWRGYTF	TGTGCCTGGAGTCCGGACAGCAATTGGAGAGGCTACACCTTC
TRBV7-9	TRBD2	NA	TRBJ2-2	CASSLSAALAGAGELFF	TGTGCCAGCAGCTTAAGCGCGGCGCTAGCGGGAGCCGGGGAGCTGTTTTTT
TRBV7-2	NA	NA	TRBJ1-1	CASSFGGMNTEAFF	TGTGCCAGCAGCTTTGGGGGGATGAACACTGAAGCTTTCTTT
TRBV7-9	NA	NA	TRBJ2-1	CASSWGGLNEQFF	TGTGCCAGCAGTTGGGGGGGCCTCAATGAGCAGTTCTTC
TRBV4-1	TRBD2	NA	TRBJ2-1	CASSQAPWASGVGNEQFF	TGCGCCAGCAGCCAAGCCCCTTGGGCTAGCGGGGTGGGTAATGAGCAGTTCTTC
TRBV30	TRBD2	once	TRBJ2-3	CAWSPGLAGVADTQYF	TGTGCCTGGAGTCCTGGACTAGCGGGAGTGGCAGATACGCAGTATTTT
TRBV7-8	TRBD1	NA	TRBJ1-2	CASSFGQGPANYGYTF	TGTGCCAGCAGCTTCGGACAGGGGCCCGCTAACTATGGCTACACCTTC
TRBV6-1	TRBD1	NA	TRBJ1-6	CASSDLPGGSYNSPLHF	TGTGCCAGCAGTGATCTACCAGGGGGCTCCTATAATTCACCCCTCCACTTT
TRBV19	TRBD2	NA	TRBJ2-3	CASSTLAGGADTQYF	TGTGCCAGTAGTACGCTAGCGGGGGGGGCAGATACGCAGTATTTT
TRBV11-1	TRBD1	NA	TRBJ1-2	CASSQDRAYGYTF	TGTGCCAGCAGCCAGGACAGGGCCTATGGCTACACCTTC
TRBV20-1	NA	NA	TRBJ2-1	CSAIDGDEQFF	TGCAGTGCAATCGATGGAGATGAGCAGTTCTTC
TRBV11-2	NA	NA	TRBJ1-1	CASSLGGGYTEAFF	TGTGCCAGCAGCTTAGGGGGCGGATACACTGAAGCTTTCTTT
TRBV6-6	NA	NA	TRBJ1-5	CASSGQGYNNQPQHF	TGTGCCAGCAGCGGGCAGGGTTATAACAATCAGCCCCAGCATTTT
TRBV6-1	TRBD1	NA	TRBJ1-2	CASSDMGQTYGYTF	TGTGCCAGCAGTGATATGGGACAGACCTATGGCTACACCTTC
TRBV7-8	TRBD1	NA	TRBJ2-7	CASSWNLRGQGSEQYF	TGTGCCAGCAGCTGGAACCTACGCGGACAGGGCTCCGAGCAGTACTTC
TRBV29-1	NA	NA	TRBJ2-3	CSVKGRMSVDTQYF	TGCAGCGTTAAAGGGAGGATGAGTGTAGATACGCAGTATTTT
TRBV12-5	NA	NA	TRBJ1-1	CASANYRTMNTEAFF	TGTGCTAGTGCCAACTACAGGACCATGAACACTGAAGCTTTCTTT
TRBV10-3	TRBD1	NA	TRBJ2-3	CASRDRATDTQYF	TGTGCCTCTCGGGACAGGGCTACAGATACGCAGTATTTT
TRBV6-1	NA	once	TRBJ2-1	CATEPKPLYNEQFF	TGTGCCACCGAACCGAAACCCCTATACAATGAGCAGTTCTTC
TRBV9	NA	NA	TRBJ1-1	CASSVDQVGTEAFF	TGTGCCAGCAGCGTAGATCAGGTTGGTACTGAAGCTTTCTTT
TRBV27	NA	NA	TRBJ2-7	CASSLTGSYEQYF	TGTGCCAGCAGTTTAACAGGTTCCTACGAGCAGTACTTC
TRBV7-6	TRBD2	NA	TRBJ2-2	CASSLETSGVGPGELFF	TGTGCCAGCAGCTTAGAGACTAGCGGAGTAGGACCCGGGGAGCTGTTTTTT
TRBV28	TRBD2	NA	TRBJ2-7	CASSFQRDRNEQYF	TGTGCCAGCAGTTTCCAGCGGGATCGGAACGAGCAGTACTTC
TRBV19	NA	NA	TRBJ1-1	CASRQGTTEAFF	TGTGCCAGTAGGCAGGGTACTACTGAAGCTTTCTTT
TRBV4-2	NA	NA	TRBJ2-7	CASSPSNRVWDEQYF	TGTGCCAGCAGCCCATCAAACAGGGTGTGGGACGAGCAGTACTTC
TRBV27	NA	NA	TRBJ2-3	CASRLLGGASTDTQYF	TGTGCCAGCCGCCTCCTGGGGGGGGCCAGCACAGATACGCAGTATTTT
TRBV5-1	TRBD1	NA	TRBJ2-2	CASRRQGNTGELFF	TGCGCCAGTAGGCGACAGGGAAACACCGGGGAGCTGTTTTTT
TRBV30	NA	NA	TRBJ2-3	CAWRGAGVRDTQYF	TGTGCCTGGAGGGGCGCAGGGGTCAGAGATACGCAGTATTTT
TRBV11-1	NA	NA	TRBJ2-7	CASSLAADYEQYF	TGTGCCAGCAGCTTAGCGGCGGATTACGAGCAGTACTTC
TRBV5-1	TRBD1	once	TRBJ1-1	CASSSHAGQEPIGAFF	TGCGCCAGCAGCTCCCATGCTGGACAGGAACCCATTGGGGCTTTCTTT
TRBV28	NA	NA	TRBJ2-7	CAIPSVREQYF	TGTGCCATCCCATCGGTGCGGGAGCAGTACTTC
TRBV7-9	NA	NA	TRBJ1-4	CASSLEGEEKLFF	TGTGCCAGCAGCTTAGAGGGGGAGGAAAAACTGTTTTTT
TRBV5-1	TRBD1	NA	TRBJ2-2	CASSRGQGAGELFF	TGCGCCAGCAGTAGGGGACAGGGGGCCGGGGAGCTGTTTTTT
TRBV6-6	NA	NA	TRBJ2-7	CASSYTAQAAVMEQYF	TGTGCCAGCAGTTACACCGCCCAGGCAGCCGTGATGGAGCAGTACTTC
TRBV20-1	NA	NA	TRBJ1-4	CSLETNEKLFF	TGCAGCCTGGAGACTAATGAAAAACTGTTTTTT
TRBV15	NA	NA	TRBJ1-2	CATSRLGTPANYGYTF	TGTGCCACCAGCAGATTGGGGACACCAGCTAACTATGGCTACACCTTC
TRBV7-9	NA	NA	TRBJ2-5	CASSSGYQETQYF	TGTGCCAGCAGCTCAGGGTACCAAGAGACCCAGTACTTC